One and the same sample provided the 17 T cell receptor beta chains below, sequenced in a study of T-cell reconstitution after alpha-beta-depleted transplantation in children. Molecular barcoding with unique molecular identifiers was used for the TCRbeta library. TCRdb itself ran the PCR reads through MiXCR, one entry per CDR3 protein. Seen here are 540,000 or so distinct CDR3 sequences, 23% observed once, and the top ten hold 14%. Sequenced material: PBMCs, mostly from graft donor cells, taken 360 days after TCRalphabeta/CD19-depleted stem cell transplant. The receptor set was obtained from a boy in the first two years of life who had a stem cell transplant for acute myeloid leukemia, so the T cells may come from the graft donor.

This clonotype came up many times. This rearrangement joins TRBV7-2 to TRBJ2-3; D is undetermined. V was shortened by 5 bases and J by 2 bases, with 14 bases between the two germline ends. The CDR3 loop spans 15 amino acids. Germline loops: CDR1 SGHTA, CDR2 FQGNSA. The CDR3 DNA reads TGTGCCAGCAGCACGGTGTTAGGGCACACAGATACGCAGTATTTT. It codes for CASSTVLGHTDTQYF.

For the CDR3, the DNA is TGTGCCAGCAGCTTAGTGGCACCAGAGCTGTTTTTT. The encoded protein is CASSLVAPELFF. The V gene is TRBV7-9, the J gene TRBJ2-2; D is unresolved. This CDR3 has 12 residues. Germline CDR1 SEHNR, CDR2 FQNEAQ (reference sequence). V was clipped by 1 base and J by 11 bases, with 8 bases between them. Variable domain in full (rest from reference TRBV7-9 and TRBJ2-2): DTGVSQNPRHKITKRGQNVTFRCDPISEHNRLYWYRQTLGQGPEFLTYFQNEAQLEKSRLLSDRFSAERPKGSFSTLEIQRTEQGDSAMYLCASSLVAPELFFGEGSRLTVL.

This clonotype was seen ten or more times. The V call is TRBV3-1, the J call TRBJ2-7; D uncertain. The CDR3 has 12 amino acids. V gave up 1 base and J gave up 6 bases, with 7 bases separating them. From germline, CDR1 is LGHDT and CDR2 YNNKEL (reference sequence). The CDR3 DNA is TGTGCCAGCAGCCAAGGGCGGATCGAGCAGTACTTC. It codes for CASSQGRIEQYF.

Only a few counts were recorded for this clonotype. The genes are TRBV10-3 and TRBJ2-5; D possibly matches TRBD1 or TRBD2 (5 bases each). Germline assignment: CDR1 ENHRY and CDR2 SYGVKD. V dropped 4 bases and J dropped 6 bases, with 15 bases sitting between them. The CDR3 totals 14 residues. CDR3 amino acids: CAISARAGSKTQYF. DNA of the CDR3: TGTGCCATCAGTGCGAGGGCAGGGTCAAAGACCCAGTACTTC.

For this clonotype: A much larger clone sits a single nucleotide away, making a read error possible. The CDR3 coding sequence is TGCTGTGCTAGAGCGGGGACTAGCGGGCCCCGCAGGTATGAGCAGTTCTTC. Its protein product is CCARAGTSGPRRYEQFF. This chain connects TRBV20-1 to TRBJ2-1; TRBD2 matches 12 bases. Germline V lookup: CDR1 DFQATT, CDR2 SNEGSKA (reference sequence). The CDR3 runs to 17 residues.

This clonotype was seen only a few times. This chain joins TRBV9 and TRBJ2-7, with D hard to call. V was cut by 3 bases and J by 2 bases, with 9 bases left in between. The CDR3 has 13 residues. From germline, CDR1 is SGDLS and CDR2 YYNGEE. Here the CDR3 DNA reads TGTGCCAGCAGCGGGACGCCTCCCTACGAGCAGTACTTC. It codes for CASSGTPPYEQYF. The full variable domain, completed using reference TRBV9 and TRBJ2-7, is DSGVTQTPKHLITATGQRVTLRCSPRSGDLSVYWYQQSLDQGLQFLIQYYNGEERAKGNILERFSAQQFPDLHSELNLSSLELGDSALYFCASSGTPPYEQYFGPGTRLTVT.

The V and J genes are TRBV2 and TRBJ2-7; 8 positions agree with TRBD2. The CDR3 extends over 19 amino acids. V was pared by 7 bases and J by 1 base, with 21 bases of the junction left unmatched. Germline CDR1 is SNHLY and CDR2 is FYNNEI. CDR3 in DNA: TGTGCCAGCAAAGAGGGGCAGAAAGGTGGGACTAGACCTTCCTACGAGCAGTACTTC. Translated: CASKEGQKGGTRPSYEQYF.

The V gene is TRBV20-1, the J gene TRBJ2-7; TRBD2 is a possible D gene (5 bases). There are 14 residues in the CDR3. Germline V lookup: CDR1 DFQATT, CDR2 SNEGSKA (reference sequence). With 4 bases removed from V and 0 bases from J, the gap between germline ends came to 13 bases. The chain's CDR3 is CSAKRAPSSYEQYV. The DNA of the CDR3 is TGCAGTGCTAAGAGGGCCCCGAGCTCCTACGAGCAGTACGTC.

The gene calls are TRBV19 and TRBJ1-5; D might be TRBD1 (5 bases). The germline V gene encodes CDR1 LNHDA and CDR2 SQIVND (reference sequence). The CDR3 loop spans 17 amino acids. Trimming left V 7 bases short and J 1 base short, with 20 bases between. The CDR3 here is CASISGAGHLSNQPQHF. CDR3 bases: TGTGCCAGTATCTCCGGGGCAGGTCACCTAAGCAATCAGCCCCAGCATTTT.

This clonotype appeared many times. V gene TRBV20-1 combines with J gene TRBJ2-3, with D unclear. Per the germline V gene, CDR1 is DFQATT and CDR2 is SNEGSKA (reference sequence). With 3 bases removed from V and 3 bases from J, the gap between germline ends came to 10 bases. This CDR3 has 13 residues. CDR3 nucleotide sequence: TGCAGTGCTAGGGACCACGCTACAGATACGCAGTATTTT. As protein: CSARDHATDTQYF.

The chain has TRBV5-5 and TRBJ2-5; a weak D match, TRBD2 (6 bases). Germline CDR1 and CDR2: SGHKS and YYEKEE (reference sequence). This CDR3 contains 12 residues. V was shortened by 4 bases and J by 7 bases, with 11 bases between the two germline ends. CDR3 sequence (DNA): TGTGCCAGCAGCCTGTGGAGGGCGACCCAGTACTTC. Translating gives CASSLWRATQYF.

The CDR3 sequence is CASSITPTSGESSYNEQFF. CDR3 DNA sequence: TGTGCCAGCAGCATAACCCCCACTTCCGGGGAGAGCTCCTACAATGAGCAGTTCTTC. The chain has TRBV11-1 and TRBJ2-1, with a tentative D call TRBD2 (5 bases). Germline loops: CDR1 SGHAT, CDR2 FQDESV (reference sequence). Between the trimmed V and J ends, which lost 5 bases and 0 bases, there was a span of 23 bases. This CDR3 is 19 amino acids long.

This clonotype appeared a few times. The chain carries TRBV6-1 and TRBJ1-3; D is undetermined. The length of the CDR3 is 17 residues. V was trimmed by 8 bases and J by 3 bases, leaving 23 bases between them. From germline, CDR1 is MNHNS and CDR2 SASEGT. In nucleotides, the CDR3 is TGTGCCAGCGGGAAAGTTAGGTCCCCGCTCTATGGAAACACCATATATTTT. Translation gives CASGKVRSPLYGNTIYF.

This clonotype was picked up a small number of times. The rearrangement uses TRBV6-1 and TRBJ2-5; D is possibly TRBD1 (7 bases). With 5 bases removed from V and 5 bases from J, the gap between germline ends came to 21 bases. Germline V gene data show CDR1 as MNHNS and CDR2 as SASEGT. This CDR3 region has 16 residues. The CDR3 here is CASSPTSRGAEETQYF. CDR3 DNA sequence: TGTGCCAGCAGTCCAACTAGCAGGGGGGCCGAGGAGACCCAGTACTTC.

This clonotype occurred a few times. CDR3 DNA: TGCAGTGCTAAGGTAGCAGGGGCAATGCCCTATGGCTACACCTTC. Translated: CSAKVAGAMPYGYTF. The chain couples TRBV20-1 to TRBJ1-2; TRBD1 is a possible D gene (6 bases). This CDR3 has 15 residues. Deletions cut 4 bases from V and 4 bases from J, with 19 bases between. Germline V gene data show CDR1 as DFQATT and CDR2 as SNEGSKA (reference sequence).

This CDR3 reads CASSRPRGSGGYTDTQYF. In nucleotides, the CDR3 is TGTGCCAGCAGCCGGCCGAGGGGAAGCGGGGGGTACACAGATACGCAGTATTTT. The chain employs TRBV11-2 and TRBJ2-3; 9 bases map to TRBD2. Germline-derived CDR1 and CDR2 are SGHAT and FQNNGV. V trimming: 5 bases; J trimming: 2 bases; junction bases outside the gene matches: 14. This CDR3 is built from 18 residues.

The CDR3 DNA reads as TGTGCCAGCACCCAAGGAGGTGCAGATACGCAGTATTTT. Protein sequence: CASTQGGADTQYF. V usage is TRBV7-9 and J usage is TRBJ2-3, with D possibly matching TRBD2 (5 bases). Germline CDR1 and CDR2: SEHNR and FQNEAQ (reference sequence). The CDR3 runs 13 residues. V dropped 7 bases and J dropped 4 bases, with 12 bases sitting between them.